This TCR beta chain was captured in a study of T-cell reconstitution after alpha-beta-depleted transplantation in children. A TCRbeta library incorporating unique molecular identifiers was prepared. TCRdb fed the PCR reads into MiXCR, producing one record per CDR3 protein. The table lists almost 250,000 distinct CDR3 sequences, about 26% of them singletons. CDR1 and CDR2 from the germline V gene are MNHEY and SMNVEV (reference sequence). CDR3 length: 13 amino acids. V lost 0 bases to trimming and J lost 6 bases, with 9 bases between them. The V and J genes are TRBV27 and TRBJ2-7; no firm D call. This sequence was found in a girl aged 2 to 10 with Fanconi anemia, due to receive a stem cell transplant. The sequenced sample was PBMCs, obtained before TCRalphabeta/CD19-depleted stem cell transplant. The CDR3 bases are TGTGCCAGCAGTTTATCGGTACGGTTCGAGCAGTACTTC. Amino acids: CASSLSVRFEQYF.